This T cell receptor (beta chain) was recovered during a study of OX40 agonist ivuxolimab in advanced cancers. Only in-frame clones appear in the TCRdb table, and some are missing; sequencing was by immunoSEQ multiplex PCR. The sample lists tens of thousands of clones, over 80% occurring once. Germline V gene sequence: CDR1 SGDLS, CDR2 YYNGEE. The CDR3 extends over 14 amino acids. Trimming removed 0 bases at V and 1 base at J, with 7 bases between. The chain uses TRBV9 and TRBJ2-5; D gene unclear. The clonotype was recovered from an adult with an advanced solid tumor such as melanoma, head and neck, liver or kidney cancer. Here the sequenced sample was CD4+ or CD8+ T cells sorted from blood, taken in a trial of the OX40 agonist ivuxolimab. The CDR3 reads CASSVGAAQETQYF. For the CDR3, the DNA is TGTGCCAGCAGCGTAGGGGCAGCCCAAGAGACCCAGTACTTC. The full variable domain, its missing parts supplied by reference TRBV9 and TRBJ2-5, is DSGVTQTPKHLITATGQRVTLRCSPRSGDLSVYWYQQSLDQGLQFLIQYYNGEERAKGNILERFSAQQFPDLHSELNLSSLELGDSALYFCASSVGAAQETQYFGPGTRLLVL.